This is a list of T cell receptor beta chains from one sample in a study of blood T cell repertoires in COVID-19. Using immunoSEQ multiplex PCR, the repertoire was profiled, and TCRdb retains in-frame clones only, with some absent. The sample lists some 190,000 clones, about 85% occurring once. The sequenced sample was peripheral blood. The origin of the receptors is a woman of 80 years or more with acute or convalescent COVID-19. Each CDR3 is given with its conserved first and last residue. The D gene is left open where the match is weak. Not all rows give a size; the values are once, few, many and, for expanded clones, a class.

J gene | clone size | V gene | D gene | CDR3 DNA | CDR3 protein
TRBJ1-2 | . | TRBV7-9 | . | TGTGCCAGCAGCTTAAACCCGGTGTTCCTTACAGGGATCGGCTATGGCTACACCTTC | CASSLNPVFLTGIGYGYTF
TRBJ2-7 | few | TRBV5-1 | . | TGCGCCAGCAGCTTGGGTGTACAGCCCGCCAGCTCGCCTAACTACGAGCAGTACTTC | CASSLGVQPASSPNYEQYF
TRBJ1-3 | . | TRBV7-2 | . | TGTGCCAGCAGCTTAGTTCCGTACTCTGGAAACACCATATATTTT | CASSLVPYSGNTIYF
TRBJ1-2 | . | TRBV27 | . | TGTGCCAGCAGTCTCCATCGGGCTAACTATGGCTACACCTTC | CASSLHRANYGYTF
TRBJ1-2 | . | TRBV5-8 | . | TGTGCCAGCAGCTTGGGAGGAGCCCCTAACTATGGCTACACCTTC | CASSLGGAPNYGYTF
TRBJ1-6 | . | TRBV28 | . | TGTGCCAGCAGGGCGGGGGGGCCCCTCCACTTT | CASRAGGPLHF
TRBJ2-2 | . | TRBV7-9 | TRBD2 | TGTGCCAGCAGCTTCGGAGCGGGAGACCCCGGGGAGCTGTTTTTT | CASSFGAGDPGELFF
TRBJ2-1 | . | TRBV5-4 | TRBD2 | TGTGCCAGCAGCTCGAGGAGGCTAGCGGATTACAATGAGCAGTTCTTC | CASSSRRLADYNEQFF
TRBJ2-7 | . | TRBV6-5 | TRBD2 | TGTGCCAGCAGTTACCCCCTTACAAGCGGGAGCTACGAGCAGTACTTC | CASSYPLTSGSYEQYF
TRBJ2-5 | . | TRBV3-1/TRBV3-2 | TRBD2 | TGTGCCAGCAACTTAGCGGGAGGGCCCTTGGAGACCCAGTACTTC | CASNLAGGPLETQYF
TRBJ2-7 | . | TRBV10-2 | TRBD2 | TGCGCCAGCAGTGATGAGGCGGGAGGGCTCTACGAGCAGTACTTC | CASSDEAGGLYEQYF
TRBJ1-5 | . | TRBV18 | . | TGTGCCAGCTCACCCGGGGGCAATCAGCCCCAGCATTTT | CASSPGGNQPQHF
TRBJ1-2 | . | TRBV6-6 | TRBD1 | TGTGCCAGCAGTGTCACAGGGGGCGCGTCTGGCTACACCTTC | CASSVTGGASGYTF
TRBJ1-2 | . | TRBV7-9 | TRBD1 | TGTGCCAGCAGCTCTTCCAGGACAGGGGCTTTTGGCGGCTACACCTTC | CASSSSRTGAFGGYTF
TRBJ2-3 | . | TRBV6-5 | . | TGTGCCAGCAGTCGGTATAGCAACACAGATACGCAGTATTTT | CASSRYSNTDTQYF
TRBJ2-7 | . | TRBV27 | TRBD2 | TGTGCCAGCAGTCTTGGGGCGGGAGTGGGCGAGCAGTACTTC | CASSLGAGVGEQYF
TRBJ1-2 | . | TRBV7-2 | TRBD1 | TGTGCCAGCAGCTCCGGACAGGGGGTAAATGGCTACACCTTC | CASSSGQGVNGYTF
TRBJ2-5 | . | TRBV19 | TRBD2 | TGTGCCAGTAGTATCACTAGCGGGAGCGGCGAGACCCAGTACTTC | CASSITSGSGETQYF
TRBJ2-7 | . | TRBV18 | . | TGTGCCAGCTCACCAGACGGAGAAGTGGACTACGAGCAGTACTTC | CASSPDGEVDYEQYF
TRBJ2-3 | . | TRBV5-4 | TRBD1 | TGTGCCAGCAGCCACGGACAGGGGGCTTGGACAGATACGCAGTATTTT | CASSHGQGAWTDTQYF
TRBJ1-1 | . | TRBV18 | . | TGTGCCAGCTCACCAGCGTCCCCACAGGTCTTAGCTTTCTTT | CASSPASPQVLAFF
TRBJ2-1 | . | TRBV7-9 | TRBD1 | TGTGCCAGCAGCATTGACAGGGCGGCCTACAATGAGCAGTTCTTC | CASSIDRAAYNEQFF
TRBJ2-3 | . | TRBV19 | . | TGTGCCAGTAGTATTTTCGCGGGAAATGAAGATACGCAGTATTTT | CASSIFAGNEDTQYF
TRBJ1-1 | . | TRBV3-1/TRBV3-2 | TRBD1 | TGTGCCAGCAGTGACAGGGTGGAGACTGAAGCTTTCTTT | CASSDRVETEAFF
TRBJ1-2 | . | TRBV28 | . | TGTGCCAGCAGTTTGAGTCAGGGGAGCTATGGCTACACCTTC | CASSLSQGSYGYTF
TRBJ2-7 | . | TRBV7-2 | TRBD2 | TGTGCCAGCAGCTACCTAGCGGGGCTCGAGCAGTACTTC | CASSYLAGLEQYF
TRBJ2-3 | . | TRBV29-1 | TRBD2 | TGCAGCGTTTTGACTAGCTCATGGGATACGCAGTATTTT | CSVLTSSWDTQYF
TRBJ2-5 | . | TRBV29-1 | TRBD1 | TGCAGCGTTCAGGGACAGTTAGGGGAGACCCAGTACTTC | CSVQGQLGETQYF
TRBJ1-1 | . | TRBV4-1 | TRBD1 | TGCGCCAGCAGGCCCACAGGGGCCCGATCGAACACTGAAGCTTTCTTT | CASRPTGARSNTEAFF
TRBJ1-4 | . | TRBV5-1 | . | TGCGCCAGCAGCTTGGGACAATTCGAAAAACTGTTTTTT | CASSLGQFEKLFF
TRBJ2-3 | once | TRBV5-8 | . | TGTGCCAGCAGCCCCCTAGGAGGACGGGAGAGCACAGATACGCAGTATTTT | CASSPLGGRESTDTQYF
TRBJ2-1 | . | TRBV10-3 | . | TGTGCCATCAGCGGAACTAGCAATGAGCAGTTCTTC | CAISGTSNEQFF
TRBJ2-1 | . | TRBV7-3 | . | TGTGCCAGCAGCTTAAGAGCGGGCCCAACCTACAATGAGCAGTTCTTC | CASSLRAGPTYNEQFF
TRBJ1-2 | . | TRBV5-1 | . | TGCGCCAGCAGCTTGAATTTAGGGGGGGCGAATGGCTATGGCTACACCTTC | CASSLNLGGANGYGYTF